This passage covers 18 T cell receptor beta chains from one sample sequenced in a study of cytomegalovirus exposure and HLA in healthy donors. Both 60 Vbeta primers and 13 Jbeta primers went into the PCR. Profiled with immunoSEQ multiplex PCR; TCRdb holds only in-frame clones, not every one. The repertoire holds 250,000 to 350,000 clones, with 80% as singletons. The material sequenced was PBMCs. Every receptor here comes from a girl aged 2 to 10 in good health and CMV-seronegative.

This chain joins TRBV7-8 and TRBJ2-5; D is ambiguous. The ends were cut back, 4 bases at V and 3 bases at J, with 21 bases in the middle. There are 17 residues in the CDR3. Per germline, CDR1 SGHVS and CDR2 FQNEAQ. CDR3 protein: CASSWKVRIINKETQYF. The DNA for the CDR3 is TGTGCCAGCAGCTGGAAAGTGAGGATTATTAACAAAGAGACCCAGTACTTC.

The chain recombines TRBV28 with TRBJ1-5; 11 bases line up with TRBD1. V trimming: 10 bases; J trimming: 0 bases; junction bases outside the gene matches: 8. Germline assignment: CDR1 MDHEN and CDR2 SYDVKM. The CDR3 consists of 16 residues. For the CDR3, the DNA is TGTGCCATCTCGGACAGGGGGCTCTATAGCAATCAGCCCCAGCATTTT. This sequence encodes CAISDRGLYSNQPQHF.

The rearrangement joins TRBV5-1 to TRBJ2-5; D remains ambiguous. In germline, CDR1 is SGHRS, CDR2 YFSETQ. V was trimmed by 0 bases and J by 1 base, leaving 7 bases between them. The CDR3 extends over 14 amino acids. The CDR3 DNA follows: TGCGCCAGCAGCTTGGGTTATAGCCAAGAGACCCAGTACTTC. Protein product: CASSLGYSQETQYF.

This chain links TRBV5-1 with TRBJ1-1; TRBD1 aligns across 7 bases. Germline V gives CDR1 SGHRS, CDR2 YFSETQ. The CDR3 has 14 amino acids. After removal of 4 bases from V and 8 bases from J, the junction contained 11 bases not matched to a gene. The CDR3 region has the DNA TGCGCCAGCAGCCCCAACACGGGACAGCAGGAAGCTTTCTTT. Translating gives CASSPNTGQQEAFF.

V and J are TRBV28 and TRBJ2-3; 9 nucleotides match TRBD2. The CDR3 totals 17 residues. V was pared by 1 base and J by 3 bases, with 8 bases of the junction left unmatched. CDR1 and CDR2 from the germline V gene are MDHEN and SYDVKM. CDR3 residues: CASSLSRLAVLTDTQYF. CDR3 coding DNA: TGTGCCAGCAGTTTATCACGACTAGCGGTTTTAACAGATACGCAGTATTTT.

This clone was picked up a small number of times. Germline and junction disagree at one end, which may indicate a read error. The CDR3 bases are TGCAGTGCTAGAGCCGGACGGGATTTGGATTTT. It translates to CSARAGRDLDF. The chain carries TRBV20-1 and TRBJ1-5; D gene ambiguous. Germline loops: CDR1 DFQATT, CDR2 SNEGSKA (reference sequence). This CDR3 is 11 amino acids long.

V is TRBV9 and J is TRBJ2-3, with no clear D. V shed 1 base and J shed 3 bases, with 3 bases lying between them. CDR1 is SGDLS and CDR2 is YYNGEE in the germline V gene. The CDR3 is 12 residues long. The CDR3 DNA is TGTGCCAGCAGCGTACCGACAGATACGCAGTATTTT. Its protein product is CASSVPTDTQYF.

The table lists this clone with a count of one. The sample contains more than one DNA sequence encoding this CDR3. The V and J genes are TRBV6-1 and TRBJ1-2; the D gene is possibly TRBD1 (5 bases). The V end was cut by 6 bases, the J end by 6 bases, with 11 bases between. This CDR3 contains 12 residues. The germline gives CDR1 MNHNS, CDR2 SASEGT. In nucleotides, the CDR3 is TGTGCCAGCAGCGCCCAAGGGGATGGCTACACCTTC. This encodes CASSAQGDGYTF.

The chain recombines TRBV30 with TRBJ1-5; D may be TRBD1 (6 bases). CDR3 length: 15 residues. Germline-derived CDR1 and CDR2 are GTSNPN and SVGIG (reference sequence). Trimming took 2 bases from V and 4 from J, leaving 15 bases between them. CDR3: CAWSPPGHWNQPQHF. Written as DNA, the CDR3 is TGTGCCTGGAGTCCCCCGGGACACTGGAATCAGCCCCAGCATTTT.

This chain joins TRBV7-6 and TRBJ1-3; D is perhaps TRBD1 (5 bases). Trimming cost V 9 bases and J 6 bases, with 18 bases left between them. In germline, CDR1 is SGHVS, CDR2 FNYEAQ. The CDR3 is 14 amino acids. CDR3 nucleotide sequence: TGTGCCAGATTTCACAGGTTTGGAGAAAACACCATATATTTT. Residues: CARFHRFGENTIYF.

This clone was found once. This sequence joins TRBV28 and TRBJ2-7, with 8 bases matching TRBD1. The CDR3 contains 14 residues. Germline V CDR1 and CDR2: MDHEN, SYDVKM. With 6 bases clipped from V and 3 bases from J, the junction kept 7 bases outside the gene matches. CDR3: CASRPWGQDYEQYF. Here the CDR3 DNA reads TGTGCCAGCAGACCCTGGGGACAGGACTACGAGCAGTACTTC.

CDR3 in DNA: TGTGCCAGCAGCCCCCGGGGAGCGGGGGGCACAGATACGCAGTATTTT. Translation: CASSPRGAGGTDTQYF. This chain links TRBV9 with TRBJ2-3; 8 bases are a match to TRBD2. The V gene's germline CDR1 is SGDLS and CDR2 YYNGEE. The CDR3 totals 16 residues. V lost 4 bases to trimming and J lost 1 base; unmatched junction nucleotides: 8.

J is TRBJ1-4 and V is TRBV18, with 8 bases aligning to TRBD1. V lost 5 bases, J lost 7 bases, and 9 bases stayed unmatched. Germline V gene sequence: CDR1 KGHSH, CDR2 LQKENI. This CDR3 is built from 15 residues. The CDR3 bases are TGTGCCAGCTCAACCGGGACAGGCGCTGTTGAAAAACTGTTTTTT. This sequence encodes CASSTGTGAVEKLFF.

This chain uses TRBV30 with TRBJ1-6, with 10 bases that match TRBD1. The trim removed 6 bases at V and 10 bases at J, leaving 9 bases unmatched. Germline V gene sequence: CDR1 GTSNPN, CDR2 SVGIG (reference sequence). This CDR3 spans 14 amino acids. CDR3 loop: CACNRDRGGSPLHF. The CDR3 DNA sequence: TGTGCCTGTAACCGGGACAGGGGAGGATCACCCCTCCACTTT. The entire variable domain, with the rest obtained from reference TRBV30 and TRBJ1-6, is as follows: SQTIHQWPATLVQPVGSPLSLECTVEGTSNPNLYWYRQAAGRGLQLLFYSVGIGQISSEVPQNLSASRPQDRQFILSSKKLLLSDSGFYLCACNRDRGGSPLHFGNGTRLTVT.

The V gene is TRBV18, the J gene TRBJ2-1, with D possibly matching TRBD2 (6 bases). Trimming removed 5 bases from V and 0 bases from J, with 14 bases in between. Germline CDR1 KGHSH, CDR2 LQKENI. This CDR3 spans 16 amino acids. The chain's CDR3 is CASSIGGTSSYNEQFF. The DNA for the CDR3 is TGTGCCAGCTCAATCGGCGGGACGAGCTCCTACAATGAGCAGTTCTTC.

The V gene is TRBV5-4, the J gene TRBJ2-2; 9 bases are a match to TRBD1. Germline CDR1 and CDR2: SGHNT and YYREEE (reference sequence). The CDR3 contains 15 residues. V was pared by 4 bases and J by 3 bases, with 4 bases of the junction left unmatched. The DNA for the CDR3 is TGTGCCAGCAGCAGGGACAGGGTGTACACCGGGGAGCTGTTTTTT. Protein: CASSRDRVYTGELFF.

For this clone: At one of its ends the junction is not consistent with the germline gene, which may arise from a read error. CDR3 DNA sequence: TGTTCCAGCAGCTTTATTAGCGGAGGCGACAATGAGCAGTTCTTC. Its translation is CSSSFISGGDNEQFF. This chain uses TRBV7-9 with TRBJ2-1, with D perhaps matching TRBD2 (6 bases). There are 15 residues in the CDR3. Per germline, CDR1 SEHNR and CDR2 FQNEAQ (reference sequence). Full variable domain (rest looked up from reference TRBV7-9 and TRBJ2-1): DTGVSQNPRHKITKRGQNVTFRCDPISEHNRLYWYRQTLGQGPEFLTYFQNEAQLEKSRLLSDRFSAERPKGSFSTLEIQRTEQGDSAMYLCSSSFISGGDNEQFFGPGTRLTVL.

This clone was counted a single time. The chain's CDR3 is CASSRTGQGYEQYF. Here the CDR3 DNA reads TGTGCCAGCAGCCGCACAGGACAGGGCTACGAGCAGTACTTC. The chain couples TRBV7-9 to TRBJ2-7, with 8 bases fitting TRBD1. The CDR3 runs to 14 residues. From germline, CDR1 is SEHNR and CDR2 FQNEAQ (reference sequence). The V and J ends lost 5 bases and 3 bases, in that order; junction bases with no gene match: 6.